The 25 T cell receptor beta chains below come from one sample, sequenced in a study of control samples from healthy donors and cancer patients. Method: immunoSEQ multiplex PCR; TCRdb's copy keeps in-frame clones and lacks some. This sample has around 130,000 clones, with roughly 90% found just once. Sequenced input: blood. The receptors derive from a middle-aged man in good health.

This chain uses TRBV5-1 with TRBJ2-1; tentatively, D is TRBD2 (6 bases). The germline V gene has CDR1 SGHRS and CDR2 YFSETQ. V dropped 2 bases and J dropped 9 bases, with 9 bases sitting between them. The CDR3 contains 12 residues. The CDR3, as DNA: TGCGCCAGCAGCTTTAGCGGTGTTGAGCAGTTCTTC. It yields the protein CASSFSGVEQFF.

The rearrangement links TRBV10-3 to TRBJ1-1; 8 bases line up with TRBD1. Germline trimming cut 6 bases from V and 5 bases from J; bases unmatched to any gene: 11. CDR3 length equals 15 residues. The V gene's germline CDR1 is ENHRY and CDR2 SYGVKD. This CDR3 reads CAISPGTGQYTEAFF. As DNA, the CDR3 is TGTGCCATCAGCCCCGGGACAGGACAATATACTGAAGCTTTCTTT.

This chain joins TRBV6-5 and TRBJ2-7; D remains unclear. V was trimmed by 5 bases and J by 7 bases, leaving 18 bases between them. Germline V gene data show CDR1 as MNHEY and CDR2 as SVGAGI. The CDR3 loop spans 14 amino acids. CDR3 amino acids: CASSPRGTLGEQYF. DNA of the CDR3: TGTGCCAGCAGTCCCCGTGGCACCCTTGGGGAGCAGTACTTC.

V is TRBV6-5 and J is TRBJ2-2; 14 bases are shared with TRBD2. This CDR3 region has 16 residues. Germline CDR1 reads MNHEY; CDR2 reads SVGAGI. J was trimmed by 7 bases and V by 4 bases; bases with no gene match: 5. This CDR3 reads CASSSTSGGAVGELFF. The CDR3 nucleotides are TGTGCCAGCAGTTCGACTAGCGGGGGGGCTGTCGGGGAGCTGTTTTTT.

The gene calls are TRBV11-2 and TRBJ2-1, with TRBD2 matching 10 bases. With 5 bases clipped from V and 3 bases from J, the junction kept 7 bases outside the gene matches. This CDR3 comprises 16 residues. Germline V gene lookup returns CDR1 SGHAT and CDR2 FQNNGV. For the CDR3, the DNA is TGTGCCAGCAGCCACCCGCTAGCGGGGGTCTACAATGAGCAGTTCTTC. Protein: CASSHPLAGVYNEQFF.

Comments on this clone: No conserved phenylalanine or tryptophan is present at the end of the CDR3, so a read error is the likely explanation. V is TRBV10-2 and J is TRBJ1-5; D is unclear. Germline V CDR1 and CDR2: WSHSY, SAAADI. The CDR3 is made up of 13 amino acids. V was pared by 6 bases and J by 4 bases, with 10 bases between. The CDR3: CASSEQKNQPQHS. The CDR3 DNA reads TGCGCCAGCAGCGAACAGAAAAATCAGCCCCAGCATTCT.

The chain combines TRBV19 with TRBJ2-7; 12 bases agree with TRBD1. Germline values: CDR1 LNHDA, CDR2 SQIVND (reference sequence). The CDR3 has 15 residues. The V gene end was trimmed by 4 bases and the J gene end by 8 bases; junction bases not matched to a gene: 9. The CDR3 nucleotides read TGTGCCAGTAGTACCACCTCGGGACAGGGGGCGAAGCAGTACTTC. Its protein is CASSTTSGQGAKQYF. The complete variable domain, with remaining parts taken from reference TRBV19 and TRBJ2-7, reads DGGITQSPKYLFRKEGQNVTLSCEQNLNHDAMYWYRQDPGQGLRLIYYSQIVNDFQKGDIAEGYSVSREKKESFPLTVTSAQKNPTAFYLCASSTTSGQGAKQYFGPGTRLTVT.

The chain uses TRBV24-1 and TRBJ1-5; D is unresolved. The V end was cut by 4 bases, the J end by 2 bases, with 5 bases between. This CDR3 has 13 residues. CDR1 is KGHDR and CDR2 is SFDVKD in the germline V gene. CDR3 protein: CATSESGNQPQHF. The CDR3 DNA follows: TGTGCCACCAGTGAGTCCGGCAATCAGCCCCAGCATTTT.

The rearrangement uses TRBV11-2 and TRBJ2-5; D gene unclear. This CDR3 contains 12 residues. Germline V gene sequence: CDR1 SGHAT, CDR2 FQNNGV. V was clipped by 1 base and J by 6 bases, with 6 bases between them. The CDR3 coding sequence is TGTGCCAGCAGCTTAGTGTCGAAGACCCAGTACTTC. Translating it yields CASSLVSKTQYF.

The V call is TRBV15, the J call TRBJ2-7, with D hard to call. V was clipped by 0 bases and J by 3 bases, with 6 bases between them. The CDR3 sequence is 13 residues long. Germline loops: CDR1 LNHNV, CDR2 YYDKDF (reference sequence). CDR3 DNA: TGTGCCACCAGCAGAGACGGAATCTACGAGCAGTACTTC. Residues: CATSRDGIYEQYF.

This clone was observed once. The J gene is TRBJ1-1, the V gene TRBV7-9; 8 nucleotides agree with TRBD1. The CDR3 runs 18 residues. The J segment lost 2 bases and the V segment lost 1 base, leaving 12 bases of the junction unmatched. The germline gives CDR1 SEHNR, CDR2 FQNEAQ (reference sequence). CDR3 DNA sequence: TGTGCCAGCAGCTTAGACCGTCCAGGGGGCTGGACTAACACTGAAGCTTTCTTT. Protein: CASSLDRPGGWTNTEAFF.

This clone was counted once. This rearrangement joins TRBV5-5 to TRBJ2-1; 9 bases align to TRBD2. Per the germline V gene, CDR1 is SGHKS and CDR2 is YYEKEE (reference sequence). The CDR3 has 16 amino acids. Germline trimming cut 5 bases from V and 4 bases from J; bases unmatched to any gene: 10. CDR3 DNA: TGTGCCAGCAGGAGGCCGGGGACTAGCTCATACAATGAGCAGTTCTTC. Protein: CASRRPGTSSYNEQFF.

The V and J genes are TRBV7-9 and TRBJ2-2; maybe TRBD1 (6 bases). Germline CDR1 is SEHNR and CDR2 is FQNEAQ (reference sequence). This CDR3 spans 16 amino acids. The ends were cut back, 6 bases at V and 5 bases at J, with 19 bases in the middle. This CDR3 reads CASRPSYRESTGELFF. The CDR3 DNA sequence: TGTGCCAGCAGGCCATCTTACAGGGAATCTACCGGGGAGCTGTTTTTT.

J is TRBJ2-7 and V is TRBV20-1; 7 bases are a match to TRBD1. The trim removed 3 bases at V and 2 bases at J, leaving 4 bases unmatched. This CDR3 region has 13 residues. The V gene's germline CDR1 is DFQATT and CDR2 SNEGSKA (reference sequence). The DNA for the CDR3 is TGCAGTGCTAGTCAGGGGGTTCCCTACGAGCAGTACTTC. This sequence encodes CSASQGVPYEQYF.

The chain links TRBV3-1 (or the pseudogene TRBV3-2) to TRBJ2-7; D gene ambiguous. Trimming left V 3 bases short and J 4 bases short, with 7 bases between. The CDR3 sequence is 12 residues long. The germline V gene encodes CDR1 LGHDT and CDR2 YNNKEL (reference sequence). The CDR3 sequence: CASSHRRYEQYF. CDR3 in DNA: TGTGCCAGCAGCCATCGGCGGTACGAGCAGTACTTC.

The chain has TRBV7-2 and TRBJ2-7; TRBD1 matches 8 bases. CDR1 is SGHTA and CDR2 is FQGNSA in the germline V gene. Trimming cost V 3 bases and J 4 bases; bases outside gene matches: 8. This CDR3 is built from 15 residues. Written as DNA, the CDR3 is TGTGCCAGCAGCTTCCACCCAGGGGGCGGATACGAGCAGTACTTC. This encodes CASSFHPGGGYEQYF.

V and J are TRBV2 and TRBJ2-5; D gene unclear. The germline V gene encodes CDR1 SNHLY and CDR2 FYNNEI. V was pared by 3 bases and J by 1 base, with 6 bases between. The CDR3 spans 13 residues. Here the CDR3 reads CASSDRIQETQYF. CDR3 bases: TGTGCCAGCAGTGATAGGATCCAAGAGACCCAGTACTTC.

By sample share, this clone is large (0.1 to 1%). The rearrangement links TRBV2 to TRBJ2-1, with 9 bases matching TRBD1. CDR3 size: 15 residues. Looked up from germline, CDR1 is SNHLY and CDR2 is FYNNEI. Trimming cost V 3 bases and J 5 bases; bases outside gene matches: 5. CDR3 amino acids: CASSDTGGSNNEQFF. The CDR3 coding sequence is TGTGCCAGCAGTGACACAGGGGGCTCAAACAATGAGCAGTTCTTC.

V gene TRBV3-1 (or the pseudogene TRBV3-2) combines with J gene TRBJ2-7; 11 bases map to TRBD2. From germline, CDR1 is LGHDT and CDR2 YNNKEL (reference sequence). After removal of 1 base from V and 2 bases from J, the junction contained 4 bases not matched to a gene. The CDR3 runs 16 residues. The CDR3 loop is CASSQGNSGGAYEQYF. CDR3 DNA: TGTGCCAGCAGCCAAGGGAATAGCGGGGGGGCCTACGAGCAGTACTTC.

Remarks on this clone: The sample holds other DNA sequences that translate to the same CDR3. The chain recombines TRBV19 with TRBJ2-2; the D call may be TRBD1 or TRBD2 (5 bases each). Germline V gene sequence: CDR1 LNHDA, CDR2 SQIVND (reference sequence). The CDR3 spans 16 residues. The V and J ends lost 4 bases and 8 bases respectively, with 20 bases between them. The chain's CDR3 is CASSNRGGAGPGELFF. Here the CDR3 DNA reads TGTGCCAGTAGTAACCGAGGTGGGGCGGGTCCGGGGGAGCTGTTTTTT. Full variable domain (rest looked up from reference TRBV19 and TRBJ2-2): DGGITQSPKYLFRKEGQNVTLSCEQNLNHDAMYWYRQDPGQGLRLIYYSQIVNDFQKGDIAEGYSVSREKKESFPLTVTSAQKNPTAFYLCASSNRGGAGPGELFFGEGSRLTVL.

The chain combines TRBV2 with TRBJ1-2; tentatively, D is TRBD1 (6 bases). Trimming pared 2 bases from V and 6 bases from J, leaving 13 bases between. Looked up from germline, CDR1 is SNHLY and CDR2 is FYNNEI. This CDR3 is 14 amino acids long. The CDR3, as DNA: TGTGCCAGCAGTGAATGGGGGGCGGACGATGGCTACACCTTC. It is translated as CASSEWGADDGYTF. The whole variable domain, filled in from reference TRBV2 and TRBJ1-2, reads EPEVTQTPSHQVTQMGQEVILRCVPISNHLYFYWYRQILGQKVEFLVSFYNNEISEKSEIFDDQFSVERPDGSNFTLKIRSTKLEDSAMYFCASSEWGADDGYTFGSGTRLTVV.

The rearrangement joins TRBV6-5 to TRBJ2-5, with unresolved D. Deletions cut 2 bases from V and 2 bases from J, with 6 bases between. Germline V CDR1 and CDR2: MNHEY, SVGAGI. This CDR3 has 13 amino acids. CDR3 nucleotide sequence: TGTGCCAGCAGTTACAACCAACAAGAGACCCAGTACTTC. It is translated as CASSYNQQETQYF.

CDR3 sequence: CAARNGGTANEKLFF. CDR3 coding DNA: TGTGCCGCCCGAAATGGCGGGACAGCTAATGAAAAACTGTTTTTT. The chain is built from TRBV10-3 and TRBJ1-4; 7 bases match TRBD1. The V gene end was trimmed by 11 bases and the J gene end by 3 bases; junction bases not matched to a gene: 12. Germline assignment: CDR1 ENHRY and CDR2 SYGVKD. The CDR3 has 15 amino acids.

The V and J genes are TRBV7-6 and TRBJ2-3, with a weak D call TRBD1 (6 bases). Trimming pared 3 bases from V and 6 bases from J, leaving 13 bases between. The CDR3 covers 14 residues. The germline V gene encodes CDR1 SGHVS and CDR2 FNYEAQ. The CDR3 DNA follows: TGTGCCAGCAGCTTTGGGGTTCAGGGGGATACGCAGTATTTT. It translates to CASSFGVQGDTQYF.

This clone was seen a single time. The V gene is TRBV28, the J gene TRBJ2-7; D ambiguous. Germline-derived CDR1 and CDR2 are MDHEN and SYDVKM. The ends were cut back, 3 bases at V and 3 bases at J, with 3 bases in the middle. The CDR3 covers 11 residues. CDR3 DNA: TGTGCCAGCAGTTTGTTCTACGAGCAGTACTTC. Amino acids: CASSLFYEQYF.